A single T cell receptor (beta chain) is shown here with its context. Its binding antigen is unknown. Nothing much larger sits one base from this clone, and base qualities are not available. Collaborating institutions collected whole blood in K2EDTA tubes following their own protocols. For TCRbeta analysis, collaborators shipped samples as frozen whole blood, isolated PBMCs, or DNA extracted from either of those sample types. In the germline V gene, CDR1 corresponds to MDHEN and CDR2 to SYDVKM. V loses 7 bases at its end and J loses 6 bases; junction bases beyond the gene matches: 5. The CDR3 starts with the cysteine, ends with the phenylalanine, and has 12 residues. Just the 36-base CDR3 DNA is kept, in frame starting at base 1. This entry belongs to a study of blood T cell repertoires in COVID-19 (dated by TCRdb to 2019 to 2021). In terms of the full investigation: Samples covering the acute and convalescent phases of COVID-19 were provided by collaborators in the United States, Italy and Spain. Sample metadata almost always included a de-identified subject ID, COVID-19 status, age in years and sex. The material from the prospective study consisted of cDNA or gDNA derived from T cells, B-cell-depleted T cells, or PBMCs. The dataset comprised deeply sampled blood TCRbeta repertoires from subjects exposed to, actively infected with, or recovered from COVID-19. Samples came from the ongoing ImmuneRACE study (first 160 participants) plus 1,254 subjects from 6 global collaborators. Where available, HLA class I and class II types were taken from metadata supplied by the sample provider and were not determined by assay-based typing. A freely available public database, intended as a resource for researchers studying the immune response to SARS-CoV-2, is where the repertoires were released.

TCRbeta CDR3 regions were amplified from genomic DNA by means of the immunoSEQ Assay, a bias-controlled multiplex PCR. From the authors' description of their analysis: The number of nucleated cells in each sample was estimated from the amplification of reference gene primers within the assay. To quantify the absolute abundance of each unique TCRbeta CDR3 rearrangement, sequence reads were collapsed and filtered. For each sample, productive Simpson clonality was calculated as the square root of Simpson's diversity index over productive rearrangements. Drawn from immuneACCESS, this table holds only the in-frame rearrangements with V and J called that TCRdb kept. Clones are partly lost; checked studies trace under half to an unresolved V gene and leave the rest unexplained. V and J calls and clone size are those listed in that table; D and trimming were worked out from the DNA. This sample has around 140,000 clones in its table, and roughly 84% of those were observed once. Of the sample, roughly 8% is held by the ten largest clones.

The study at large found these results: How much clinical and demographic metadata was included differed by source and by participant, and the metadata was provided uncurated.

The receptor's source is an older woman with acute or convalescent COVID-19. This chain joins TRBV28 to TRBJ2-7; TRBD1 matches 8 bases in the middle. What was sequenced was peripheral blood. The CDR3: CASTPDRVEQYF. The nucleotide sequence reads as follows: TGTGCCAGCACCCCGGACAGGGTCGAGCAGTACTTC.